This T cell receptor beta chain appears in the sequencing data of a study of liver allograft versus peripheral blood T cells. Across the whole study: T cell receptor repertoires in transplanted livers were compared with those in recipients' peripheral blood.

The V and J ends lost 0 bases and 12 bases respectively, with 24 bases between them. CDR3 length: 17 amino acids. In germline, CDR1 is MNHEY, CDR2 SVGEGT. A single record per CDR3 protein comes from TCRdb applying MiXCR to the reads. The sample carries around 18,000 distinct CDR3 sequences, around 20% recorded once. General study findings and limits: Peripheral blood reportedly held T cell receptor repertoires that differed from those inside liver allografts.

This clonotype has at least ten counts. Its antigen remains unidentified. This sequence joins TRBV6-2 or TRBV6-3 and TRBJ2-1; weak D call: TRBD1 (6 bases). The TCR originated in a human patient who had a liver transplant. Some T cells may have come from the graft donor. The CDR3 is CASSYSMDSLGGYRQFF. The DNA of the CDR3 is TGTGCCAGCAGTTACTCGATGGACAGTTTAGGTGGCTATAGGCAGTTCTTC.